The 19 T cell receptor beta chains reported below all come from one sample, sequenced in a study of blood T cell repertoires in COVID-19. Sequencing used immunoSEQ multiplex PCR; TCRdb keeps in-frame clones, though not all of them. The repertoire includes approximately 270,000 clones, roughly 89% of them detected once, and more than 0.75% sits in the top ten. The material sequenced was peripheral blood. These receptor sequences come from a man aged 30 to 45 with acute or convalescent COVID-19.

This clone was seen a handful of times. The chain joins TRBV6-5 to TRBJ1-1; 7 bases line up with TRBD1. The CDR3 length is 14 residues. V was pared by 4 bases and J by 1 base, with 3 bases of the junction left unmatched. In germline, CDR1 is MNHEY, CDR2 SVGAGI. The CDR3 DNA follows: TGTGCCAGCAGTTGGACAGGAGGGAACACTGAAGCTTTCTTT. Translation gives CASSWTGGNTEAFF.

The rearrangement uses TRBV7-3 and TRBJ1-6, with TRBD1 as a possible D gene (6 bases). In germline, CDR1 is SGHTA, CDR2 FQGTGA. Trimming took off 3 bases at V and 7 bases at J, with 19 bases between the two ends. The CDR3 runs to 17 residues. The CDR3 region is CASSLVGGLQGNSPLHF. DNA for the CDR3: TGTGCCAGCAGCTTGGTCGGAGGTCTGCAGGGGAATTCACCCCTCCACTTT. Drawing the rest from reference TRBV7-3 and TRBJ1-6, the complete variable domain is GAGVSQTPSNKVTEKGKYVELRCDPISGHTALYWYRQSLGQGPEFLIYFQGTGAADDSGLPNDRFFAVRPEGSVSTLKIQRTERGDSAVYLCASSLVGGLQGNSPLHFGNGTRLTVT.

The V gene is TRBV18, the J gene TRBJ1-2; D is unclear. Trimming stripped 3 bases from V and 8 bases from J, with 13 bases between. The CDR3 loop spans 13 amino acids. Germline V gives CDR1 KGHSH, CDR2 LQKENI. CDR3 sequence reads: CASSPAAPGGYTF. Written as DNA, the CDR3 is TGTGCCAGCTCACCGGCCGCACCCGGGGGCTACACCTTC.

The chain couples TRBV28 to TRBJ1-3; no firm D call. The CDR3 spans 16 residues. V lost 7 bases and J 1 base, leaving 17 bases between the germline ends. Germline-derived CDR1 and CDR2 are MDHEN and SYDVKM. As DNA, the CDR3 is TGTGCCAGCACCTTTCAAGGAGGGAAGTCTGGAAACACCATATATTTT. This sequence encodes CASTFQGGKSGNTIYF.

This clone was detected only a few times. The rearrangement joins TRBV5-1 to TRBJ1-4, with D possibly matching TRBD1 (5 bases). Germline assignment: CDR1 SGHRS and CDR2 YFSETQ. The CDR3 covers 13 residues. Trimming removed 5 bases at V and 8 bases at J, with 13 bases between. The CDR3 sequence: CASRGQGYEKLFF. DNA for the CDR3: TGCGCCAGCAGAGGTCAGGGATACGAAAAACTGTTTTTT. The full variable domain, in which reference TRBV5-1 and TRBJ1-4 provide the parts outside the CDR3, is KAGVTQTPRYLIKTRGQQVTLSCSPISGHRSVSWYQQTPGQGLQFLFEYFSETQRNKGNFPGRFSGRQFSNSRSEMNVSTLELGDSALYLCASRGQGYEKLFFGSGTQLSVL.

The V call is TRBV7-9, the J call TRBJ2-1, with D perhaps matching TRBD2 (5 bases). CDR1 SEHNR and CDR2 FQNEAQ come from the germline V gene (reference sequence). The V and J ends lost 0 bases and 5 bases respectively, with 8 bases between them. This CDR3 is 14 amino acids long. CDR3 sequence reads: CASSLAGLDNEQFF. CDR3 DNA: TGTGCCAGCAGCTTAGCTGGACTCGACAATGAGCAGTTCTTC.

This clone was observed once. The chain is built from TRBV10-3 and TRBJ1-1, with D possibly TRBD1 on 6 matching bases. Germline CDR1 ENHRY, CDR2 SYGVKD. CDR3 length: 12 residues. V was pared by 3 bases and J by 6 bases, with 8 bases between. The CDR3 DNA reads TGTGCCATCAGTGAAGGGGGAGCTGAAGCTTTCTTT. This sequence encodes CAISEGGAEAFF.

The chain joins TRBV6-5 to TRBJ1-2; possible D gene TRBD1, 6 bases. The V end lost 2 bases, the J end lost 8 bases, and 15 bases lay between the germline ends. The length of the CDR3 is 14 residues. Germline values: CDR1 MNHEY, CDR2 SVGAGI. The CDR3 DNA follows: TGTGCCAGCAGTTACGGGGGGGGCGCGGGAGGCTACACCTTC. Its translation: CASSYGGGAGGYTF.

The chain carries TRBV20-1 and TRBJ2-2; 9 nucleotides agree with TRBD2. The trim removed 3 bases at V and 10 bases at J, leaving 9 bases unmatched. Germline V gene lookup returns CDR1 DFQATT and CDR2 SNEGSKA (reference sequence). This CDR3 comprises 14 residues. CDR3 DNA sequence: TGCAGTGCTAGTTGGCGGGAGGGCCGTGAGGAGCTGTTTTTT. This gives the protein CSASWREGREELFF.

The chain employs TRBV25-1 and TRBJ1-1; D not certain. The V end lost 5 bases, the J end lost 5 bases, and 12 bases lay between the germline ends. From germline, CDR1 is MGHDK and CDR2 SYGVNS. This CDR3 is built from 13 residues. CDR3 protein: CASSHPLTTEAFF. In nucleotides, the CDR3 is TGTGCCAGCAGTCACCCCCTTACAACTGAAGCTTTCTTT.

The CDR3 protein is CASSPSGQGLYGYTF. The CDR3 coding sequence is TGCGCCAGCAGCCCCTCGGGACAGGGGCTCTATGGCTACACCTTC. The chain employs TRBV4-1 and TRBJ1-2, with TRBD1 matching 10 bases. Germline V gene data show CDR1 as MGHRA and CDR2 as YSYEKL. V gave up 4 bases and J gave up 4 bases; unmatched junction bases: 6. The CDR3 is 15 amino acids.

V and J are TRBV7-8 and TRBJ1-6; a weak D match, TRBD1 (5 bases). From germline, CDR1 is SGHVS and CDR2 FQNEAQ. The CDR3 covers 16 residues. V dropped 2 bases and J dropped 3 bases, with 11 bases sitting between them. The CDR3 bases are TGTGCCAGCAGCTTAACGGGGGGGAGCTATAATTCACCCCTCCACTTT. Translation: CASSLTGGSYNSPLHF. The full variable domain, completed using reference TRBV7-8 and TRBJ1-6, is GAGVSQSPRYKVAKRGQDVALRCDPISGHVSLFWYQQALGQGPEFLTYFQNEAQLDKSGLPSDRFFAERPEGSVSTLKIQRTQQEDSAVYLCASSLTGGSYNSPLHFGNGTRLTVT.

The chain employs TRBV4-1 and TRBJ1-2; 7 nucleotides match TRBD1. The CDR3 has 14 residues. Germline V CDR1 and CDR2: MGHRA, YSYEKL. V lost 3 bases to trimming and J lost 3 bases; unmatched junction nucleotides: 4. CDR3 loop: CASSQTRGYYGYTF. The CDR3 region has the DNA TGCGCCAGCAGCCAGACCAGGGGGTACTATGGCTACACCTTC.

The rearrangement links TRBV4-1 to TRBJ1-6, with TRBD1 as a possible D gene (5 bases). Trimming cost V 1 base and J 5 bases, with 9 bases left between them. Germline CDR1 reads MGHRA; CDR2 reads YSYEKL. The CDR3 has 15 residues. The CDR3 reads CASSQGRGNNSPLHF. Written as DNA, the CDR3 is TGCGCCAGCAGCCAAGGGCGGGGGAATAATTCACCCCTCCACTTT.

The J gene is TRBJ2-7, the V gene TRBV14; 9 nucleotides align to TRBD2. This CDR3 comprises 19 residues. Trimming took 5 bases from V and 2 from J; bases not matched to a gene: 19. Germline loops: CDR1 SGHDN, CDR2 FVKESK. The CDR3: CASSSRPSGTRLRTYEQYF. In DNA, the CDR3 is TGTGCCAGCAGCTCCCGACCTAGCGGGACACGACTAAGAACCTACGAGCAGTACTTC.

The chain joins TRBV11-2 to TRBJ1-2; D gene uncertain. From germline, CDR1 is SGHAT and CDR2 FQNNGV. The CDR3 is made up of 13 amino acids. Trimming left V 3 bases short and J 8 bases short, with 13 bases between. CDR3 nucleotides: TGTGCCAGCAGCTTTGAGTGGCAGAGGGGCTACACCTTC. This translates into CASSFEWQRGYTF.

The rearrangement links TRBV28 to TRBJ1-6; 7 bases align to TRBD1. V lost 3 bases to trimming and J lost 10 bases; unmatched junction nucleotides: 6. The CDR3 sequence is 14 residues long. Germline V gene lookup returns CDR1 MDHEN and CDR2 SYDVKM. The CDR3 here is CASSLEQGSSPLHF. CDR3 bases: TGTGCCAGCAGTTTGGAACAGGGGAGCTCACCCCTCCACTTT.

The chain joins TRBV29-1 to TRBJ2-1; 10 bases match TRBD2. Germline CDR1 is SQVTM and CDR2 is ANQGSEA. With 4 bases clipped from V and 9 bases from J, the junction kept 9 bases outside the gene matches. This CDR3 is 14 amino acids long. The CDR3 here is CSVGGASGSIEQFF. CDR3 in DNA: TGCAGCGTTGGGGGGGCTAGCGGGAGCATTGAGCAGTTCTTC.

The rearrangement uses TRBV27 and TRBJ2-7; the D gene is possibly TRBD2 (6 bases). Trimming took 6 bases from V and 5 from J, leaving 14 bases between them. Germline V gives CDR1 MNHEY, CDR2 SMNVEV (reference sequence). This CDR3 is 13 amino acids long. CDR3 in DNA: TGTGCCAGCAGCGTCGGGGGTCGGGACGAGCAGTACTTC. It specifies CASSVGGRDEQYF.